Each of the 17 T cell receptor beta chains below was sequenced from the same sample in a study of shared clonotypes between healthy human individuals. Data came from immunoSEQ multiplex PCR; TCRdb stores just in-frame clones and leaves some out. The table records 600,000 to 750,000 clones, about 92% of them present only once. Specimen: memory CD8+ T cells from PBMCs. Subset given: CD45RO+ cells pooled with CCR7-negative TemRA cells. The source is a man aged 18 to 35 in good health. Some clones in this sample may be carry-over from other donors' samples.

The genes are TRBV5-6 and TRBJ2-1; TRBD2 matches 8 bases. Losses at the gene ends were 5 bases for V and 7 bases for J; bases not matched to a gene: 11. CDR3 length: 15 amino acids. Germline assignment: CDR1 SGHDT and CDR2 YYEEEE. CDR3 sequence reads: CASSGYREGQNEQFF. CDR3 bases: TGTGCCAGCAGTGGATATCGGGAGGGCCAAAATGAGCAGTTCTTC.

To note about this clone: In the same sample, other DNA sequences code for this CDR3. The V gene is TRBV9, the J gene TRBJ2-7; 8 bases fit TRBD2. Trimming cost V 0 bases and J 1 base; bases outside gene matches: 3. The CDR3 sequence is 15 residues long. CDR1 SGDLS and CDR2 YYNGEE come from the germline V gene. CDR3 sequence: CASSVGLAGSYEQYF. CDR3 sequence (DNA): TGTGCCAGCAGCGTAGGCCTAGCGGGTTCCTACGAGCAGTACTTC.

CDR3 in amino acids: CASSADRPYEQYF. CDR3 DNA sequence: TGTGCCAGCAGCGCCGACAGACCCTACGAGCAGTACTTC. This chain links TRBV7-2 with TRBJ2-7, with D maybe TRBD1 (5 bases). This CDR3 region has 13 residues. The V end lost 5 bases, the J end lost 2 bases, and 10 bases lay between the germline ends. Germline CDR1 reads SGHTA; CDR2 reads FQGNSA. Looking up the rest from reference TRBV7-2 and TRBJ2-7 gives the full variable domain: GAGVSQSPSNKVTEKGKDVELRCDPISGHTALYWYRQSLGQGLEFLIYFQGNSAPDKSGLPSDRFSAERTGGSVSTLTIQRTQQEDSAVYLCASSADRPYEQYFGPGTRLTVT.

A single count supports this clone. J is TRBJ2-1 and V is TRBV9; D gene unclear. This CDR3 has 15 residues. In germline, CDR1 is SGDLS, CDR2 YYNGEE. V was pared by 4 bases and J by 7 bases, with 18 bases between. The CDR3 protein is CASSKGPSIWNEQFF. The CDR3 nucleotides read TGTGCCAGCAGCAAAGGTCCATCGATTTGGAATGAGCAGTTCTTC.

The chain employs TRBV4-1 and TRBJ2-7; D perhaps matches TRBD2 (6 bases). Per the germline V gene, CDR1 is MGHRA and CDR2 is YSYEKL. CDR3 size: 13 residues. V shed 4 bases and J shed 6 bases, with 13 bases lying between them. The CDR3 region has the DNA TGCGCCAGCAGCCCTGCGGGGTCCGGCGAGCAGTACTTC. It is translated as CASSPAGSGEQYF.

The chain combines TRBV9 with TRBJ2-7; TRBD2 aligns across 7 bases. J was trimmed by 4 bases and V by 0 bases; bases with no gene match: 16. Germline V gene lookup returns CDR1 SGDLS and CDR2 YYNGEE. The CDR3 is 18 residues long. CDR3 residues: CASSVGGRGGLAIYEQYF. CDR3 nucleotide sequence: TGTGCCAGCAGCGTAGGCGGCCGGGGAGGGCTAGCGATTTACGAGCAGTACTTC.

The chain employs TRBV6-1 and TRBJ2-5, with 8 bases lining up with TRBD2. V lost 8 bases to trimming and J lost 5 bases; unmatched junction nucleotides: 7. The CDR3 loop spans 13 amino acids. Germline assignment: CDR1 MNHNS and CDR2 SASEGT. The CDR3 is CASQGREAETQYF. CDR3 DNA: TGTGCCAGCCAGGGGCGGGAGGCGGAGACCCAGTACTTC.

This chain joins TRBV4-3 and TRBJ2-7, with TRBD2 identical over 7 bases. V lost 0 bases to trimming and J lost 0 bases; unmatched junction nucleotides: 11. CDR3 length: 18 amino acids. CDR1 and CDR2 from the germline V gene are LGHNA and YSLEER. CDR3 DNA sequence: TGCGCCAGCAGCCAAGATCGATTCCTAGCGGAGAGCTCCTACGAGCAGTACTTC. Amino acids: CASSQDRFLAESSYEQYF.

The CDR3 spells CASSSGRGRGEAFF. For the CDR3, the DNA is TGTGCCAGCAGTTCGGGCAGGGGGCGAGGTGAAGCTTTCTTT. The V and J genes are TRBV27 and TRBJ1-1, with TRBD1 matching over 8 bases. The CDR3 totals 14 residues. CDR1 MNHEY and CDR2 SMNVEV come from the germline V gene (reference sequence). J gave up 7 bases and V 4 bases, and 8 bases lay outside the gene matches.

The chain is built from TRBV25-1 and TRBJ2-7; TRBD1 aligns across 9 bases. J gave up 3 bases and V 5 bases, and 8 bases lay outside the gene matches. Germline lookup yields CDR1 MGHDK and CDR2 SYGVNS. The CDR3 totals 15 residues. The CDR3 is CASSYPSTGGYEQYF. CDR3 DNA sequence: TGTGCCAGCAGTTATCCTTCGACAGGGGGCTACGAGCAGTACTTC.

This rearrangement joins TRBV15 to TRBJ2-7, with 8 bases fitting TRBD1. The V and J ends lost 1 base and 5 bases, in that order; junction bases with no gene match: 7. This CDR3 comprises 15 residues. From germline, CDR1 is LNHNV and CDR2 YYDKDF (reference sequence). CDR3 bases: TGTGCCACCAGCAGAGTAGCCAGGGGGCTTGACGAGCAGTACTTC. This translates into CATSRVARGLDEQYF.

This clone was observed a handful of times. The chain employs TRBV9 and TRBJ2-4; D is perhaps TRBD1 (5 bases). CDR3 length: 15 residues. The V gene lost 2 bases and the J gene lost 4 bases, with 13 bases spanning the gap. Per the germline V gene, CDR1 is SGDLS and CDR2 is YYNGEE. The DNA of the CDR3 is TGTGCCAGCAGCGTCTCCCAGGGCGATAAAAACATTCAGTACTTC. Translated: CASSVSQGDKNIQYF.

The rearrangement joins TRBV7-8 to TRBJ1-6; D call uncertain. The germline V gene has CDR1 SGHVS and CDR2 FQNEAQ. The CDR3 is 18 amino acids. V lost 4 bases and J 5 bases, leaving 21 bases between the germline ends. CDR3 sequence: CASSSRLSGILDNSPLHF. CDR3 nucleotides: TGTGCCAGCAGCTCCCGCCTAAGTGGGATTCTTGATAATTCACCCCTCCACTTT.

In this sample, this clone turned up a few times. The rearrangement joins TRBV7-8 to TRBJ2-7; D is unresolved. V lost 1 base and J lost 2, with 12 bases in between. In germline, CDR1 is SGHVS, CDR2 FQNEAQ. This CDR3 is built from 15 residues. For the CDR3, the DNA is TGTGCCAGCAGCTTAGGTCCCGGCAGCCCCTACGAGCAGTACTTC. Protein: CASSLGPGSPYEQYF.

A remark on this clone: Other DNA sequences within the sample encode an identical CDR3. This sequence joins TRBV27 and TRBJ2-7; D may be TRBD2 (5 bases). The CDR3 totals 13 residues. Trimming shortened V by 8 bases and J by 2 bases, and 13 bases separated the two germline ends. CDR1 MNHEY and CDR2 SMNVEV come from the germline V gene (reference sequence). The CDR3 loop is CASGPGLTYEQYF. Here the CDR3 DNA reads TGTGCCAGCGGGCCCGGACTCACCTACGAGCAGTACTTC.

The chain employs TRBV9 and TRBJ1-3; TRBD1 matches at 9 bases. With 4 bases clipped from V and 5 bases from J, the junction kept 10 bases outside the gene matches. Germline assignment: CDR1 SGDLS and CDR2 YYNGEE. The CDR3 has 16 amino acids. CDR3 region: CASSRRTGDVRNTIYF. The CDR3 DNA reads TGTGCCAGCAGCCGCCGGACAGGGGATGTCAGAAACACCATATATTTT.

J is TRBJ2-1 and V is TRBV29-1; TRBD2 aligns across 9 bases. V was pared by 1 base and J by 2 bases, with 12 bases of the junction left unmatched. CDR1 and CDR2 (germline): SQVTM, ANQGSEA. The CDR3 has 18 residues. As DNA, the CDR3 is TGCAGCGTTGAAGGGGGGACCGGGACTAGCTTCGCCTACAATGAGCAGTTCTTC. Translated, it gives CSVEGGTGTSFAYNEQFF.